This T cell receptor beta chain was sequenced during a study of T cells in Graves' hyperthyroidism and ophthalmopathy. The TCR beta CDR3 regions underwent amplification using RNA transcripts as the source. HTBI primers were the set used in a first-round RT-PCR of the TCR CDR3. MiXCR was run by TCRdb on the multiplex PCR reads, yielding one entry per CDR3 protein. The table has about 270,000 distinct CDR3 sequences, over 12% seen once. As regards this clonotype: Its cognate antigen is unknown.

Lactation, pregnancy, other autoimmune disease or uncontrolled infection led to exclusion of patients. PBMCs stemmed from around 10 ml fresh peripheral blood. Study-level points and caveats: Most thyroid clonotypes expanded above 0.001 were also detected in blood. In validation, the model predicted ophthalmopathy. These predictions came a median about 6.8 months before onset.

The sequence was obtained from a woman aged 45-59 years with Graves' hyperthyroidism that later progressed to Graves' ophthalmopathy. Sequencing was performed on blood.

The CDR3 here is CAWSSDTSYEQYF. As DNA, the CDR3 is TGTGCCTGGTCCTCGGACACCTCCTACGAGCAGTACTTC. This chain uses TRBV30 with TRBJ2-7; possible D gene TRBD1, 5 bases. Between the trimmed V and J ends, which lost 5 bases and 0 bases, there was a span of 11 bases. The CDR3 is 13 amino acids. Germline V gene data show CDR1 as GTSNPN and CDR2 as SVGIG (reference sequence).